This TCR beta chain was identified during a study of blood T cell repertoires in COVID-19. V lost 3 bases and J 2 bases, leaving 9 bases between the germline ends. Germline-derived CDR1 and CDR2 are KGHDR and SFDVKD. The CDR3 has 14 amino acids. Assay: immunoSEQ multiplex PCR; the TCRdb copy retains only in-frame clones and omits some. The sample lists under 200,000 clones, 82% occurring once. The sequence derives from a woman aged 60-75 years with acute COVID-19. The sample was PBMCs or T cells enriched from blood (not recorded which). The chain couples TRBV24-1 to TRBJ1-1; D is ambiguous. The CDR3 DNA follows: TGTGCCACCAGTGATCGGGGTCTTAACACTGAAGCTTTCTTT. It encodes CATSDRGLNTEAFF.